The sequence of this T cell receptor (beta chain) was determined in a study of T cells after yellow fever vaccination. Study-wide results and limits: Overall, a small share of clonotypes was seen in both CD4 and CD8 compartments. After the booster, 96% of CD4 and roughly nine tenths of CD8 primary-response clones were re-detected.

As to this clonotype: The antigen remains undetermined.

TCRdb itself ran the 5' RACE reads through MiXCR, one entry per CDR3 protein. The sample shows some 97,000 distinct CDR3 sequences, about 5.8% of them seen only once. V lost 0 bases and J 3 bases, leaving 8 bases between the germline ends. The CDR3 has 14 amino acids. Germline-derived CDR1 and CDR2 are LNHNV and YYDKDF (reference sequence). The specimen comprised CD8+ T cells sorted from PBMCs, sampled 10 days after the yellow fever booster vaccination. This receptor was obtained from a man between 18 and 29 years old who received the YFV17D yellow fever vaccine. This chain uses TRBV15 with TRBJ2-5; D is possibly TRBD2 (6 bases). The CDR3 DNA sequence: TGTGCCACCAGCAGAGATGGGGGGAAAGAGACCCAGTACTTC. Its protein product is CATSRDGGKETQYF. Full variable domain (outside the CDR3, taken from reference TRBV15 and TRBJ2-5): DAMVIQNPRYQVTQFGKPVTLSCSQTLNHNVMYWYQQKSSQAPKLLFHYYDKDFNNEADTPDNFQSRRPNTSFCFLDIRSPGLGDTAMYLCATSRDGGKETQYFGPGTRLLVL.